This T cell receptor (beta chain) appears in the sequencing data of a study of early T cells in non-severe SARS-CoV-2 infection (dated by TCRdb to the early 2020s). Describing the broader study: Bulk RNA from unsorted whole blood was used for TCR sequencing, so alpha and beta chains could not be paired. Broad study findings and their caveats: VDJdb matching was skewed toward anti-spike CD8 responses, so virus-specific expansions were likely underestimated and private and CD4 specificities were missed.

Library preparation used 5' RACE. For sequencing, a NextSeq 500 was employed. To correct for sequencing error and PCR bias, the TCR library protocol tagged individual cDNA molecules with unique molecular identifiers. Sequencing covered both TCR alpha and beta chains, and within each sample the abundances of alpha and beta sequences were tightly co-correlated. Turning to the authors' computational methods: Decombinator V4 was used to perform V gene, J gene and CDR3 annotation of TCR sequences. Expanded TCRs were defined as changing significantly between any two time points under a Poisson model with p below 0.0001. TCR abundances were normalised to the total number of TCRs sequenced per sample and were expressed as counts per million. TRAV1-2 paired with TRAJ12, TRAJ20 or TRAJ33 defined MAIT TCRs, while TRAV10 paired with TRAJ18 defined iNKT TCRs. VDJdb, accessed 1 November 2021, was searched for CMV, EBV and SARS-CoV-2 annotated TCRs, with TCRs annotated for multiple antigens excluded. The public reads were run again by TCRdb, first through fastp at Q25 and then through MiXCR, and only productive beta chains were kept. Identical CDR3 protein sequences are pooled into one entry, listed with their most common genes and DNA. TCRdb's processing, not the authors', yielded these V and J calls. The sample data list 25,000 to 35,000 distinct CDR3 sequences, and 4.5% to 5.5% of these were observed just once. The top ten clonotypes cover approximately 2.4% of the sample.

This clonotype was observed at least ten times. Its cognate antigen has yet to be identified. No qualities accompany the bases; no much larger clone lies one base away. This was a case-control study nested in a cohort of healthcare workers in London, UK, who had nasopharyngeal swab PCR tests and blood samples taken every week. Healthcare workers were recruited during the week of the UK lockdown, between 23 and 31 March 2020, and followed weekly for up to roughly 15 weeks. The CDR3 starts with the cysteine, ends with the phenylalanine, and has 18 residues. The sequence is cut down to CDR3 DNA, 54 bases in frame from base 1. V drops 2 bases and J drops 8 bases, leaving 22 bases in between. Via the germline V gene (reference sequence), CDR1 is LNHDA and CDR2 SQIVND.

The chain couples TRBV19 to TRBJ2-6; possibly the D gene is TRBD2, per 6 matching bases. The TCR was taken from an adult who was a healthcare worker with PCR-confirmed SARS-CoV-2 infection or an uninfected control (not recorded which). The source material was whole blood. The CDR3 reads CASSIPPGVEGPTNVLTF. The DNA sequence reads TGTGCCAGTAGTATACCCCCCGGGGTGGAGGGCCCCACCAACGTCCTGACTTTC.